The present T cell receptor beta chain was sequenced within a study of early T cells in non-severe SARS-CoV-2 infection. Study outcomes and limitations: There was a bias toward anti-spike CD8 responses in VDJdb matching, which missed private and CD4 specificities.

Germline loops: CDR1 SGHVS, CDR2 FQNEAQ. CDR3 length: 16 amino acids. V shed 5 bases and J 7 bases; nucleotides not matched to a gene: 14. Using its own MiXCR run on the 5' RACE reads, TCRdb lists one record per CDR3 protein. The table includes tens of thousands of distinct CDR3 sequences, 20% detected once. This clonotype has a count of ten or more. Its antigen is undetermined. The clonotype was recovered from an adult who was a healthcare worker with PCR-confirmed SARS-CoV-2 infection or an uninfected control (not recorded which). The J gene is TRBJ1-5, the V gene TRBV7-8, with 7 bases identical to TRBD1. Sample: whole blood, taken at baseline. The CDR3 DNA sequence: TGTGCCAGCAGCCCTGGAGGCGGGGACAGCAGACAGCCCCAGCATTTT. Its protein is CASSPGGGDSRQPQHF.